A single T cell receptor beta chain is shown here with its context. The target of this receptor is not known. No clone much larger than this one lies a single base away; base qualities are absent. The CDR3 regions of human TCRbeta chains were analyzed by immunosequencing. In the paper's pipeline: TCRs in the repertoires were compared against a reference library of SARS-CoV-2-specific TCRs that had been generated with the MIRA antigen-specificity platform. Breadth was defined as the fraction of unique TCRs that were SARS-CoV-2-associated. Depth was defined as the fraction of total T cells that were SARS-CoV-2-associated. Using the MIRA data, each spike-specific TCR was assigned both to the spike region to which the TCR was reactive and to a CD4 or CD8 class. Log10-transformed breadth and depth values were compared by one-way ANOVA with Sidak's multiple comparisons tests. Sourced from immuneACCESS, this table was stored by TCRdb with only in-frame sequences that have V and J called. A share of the clones is absent; for the studies checked, an unresolved V gene accounts for under half, and the remainder has no known explanation. V and J calls and clone size are as listed in that table; D and trimming were resolved from the DNA. The table for this sample lists some 150,000 clones; 90% of them were counted only once. The top ten hold 3.2% of the sample.

This sample is part of a study of T cell responses to AZD1222 COVID-19 vaccine (dated by TCRdb to 2020 to 2022). Turning to the overall study: A total of just over 230 trial participants underwent TCR sequencing, of whom 207 received two doses of AZD1222 and 26 received two doses of the MenACWY control vaccine. Trial participants were enrolled by age into 18-55, 56-69 and 70-plus year subgroups, with around 150, 28 and 57 TCR-sequenced participants respectively. The investigation overall reported the following: Most participants were white British and females outnumbered males, and the authors suggested that clonal diversity may have been underestimated. Conclusions about previously exposed vaccinees were limited because only six AZD1222 recipients were SARS-CoV-2 seropositive at baseline. Nearly half of unique spike-specific TCRs reportedly recognized epitopes outside regions mutated in the B.1.351 and B.1.1.7 variants. In the small 56-69-year group, the increase in depth fell short of significance, most likely because of low power. No day 14 peak-response samples were available, so repertoires were characterized only after the peak T cell response. The whole spike protein was spanned by vaccine-associated CD4 TCRs, and dominant responses were seen in regions 160-218 and 743-854. Spike-specific TCR breadth and depth rose significantly after two AZD1222 doses compared with day 0 and with MenACWY recipients.

The sample's time point, from its label and the paper: about 28 days (+/-7) after the second vaccine dose. AZD1222 recipients with second doses at about 4 weeks or about 12 weeks were pooled, because spike-specific TCR depth and breadth did not differ between schedules. The vaccinee samples were drawn from two UK trials, COV001 and COV002, one of which was a single-blind randomized controlled phase 2/3 trial testing AZD1222 (ChAdOx1 nCoV-19) in healthy adults. Trial participant PBMC samples were collected at day 0 and day 28 after the second dose for TCRbeta chain sequencing. V loses 2 bases of germline sequence and J loses 2 bases, and the interval between the two ends is 13 bases. The CDR3 numbers 16 residues from cysteine through phenylalanine. CDR3 DNA only is kept here, 48 bases in frame from base 1. The CDR1 and CDR2 encoded by the germline V gene are MNHEY and SVGAGI.

The chain was built from TRBV6-5 and TRBJ1-5, with TRBD1 perhaps the D gene, on 6 matching bases. Sequencing was performed on peripheral blood, taken 28 days after the second AZD1222 dose. This TCR was recovered from an adult who received the AZD1222 COVID-19 vaccine. The CDR3 reads as follows: CASSYKAGVRNQPQHF. Here is the DNA: TGTGCCAGCAGTTACAAGGCAGGGGTACGCAATCAGCCCCAGCATTTT.